This note documents a single T cell receptor beta chain sequence. The data derive from a study of blood T cell repertoires in COVID-19. Background on the study: The samples span acute and convalescent COVID-19 from the United States, Italy and Spain. Nucleic acid was either cDNA or gDNA, and it came from T cells, B-cell-depleted T cells, or PBMCs.

The length of the CDR3 is 17 residues. Per germline, CDR1 SGHNT and CDR2 YYREEE (reference sequence). Trimming took 0 bases from V and 1 from J, leaving 16 bases between them. Enrolled during active infection, Seattle patients were then followed longitudinally. Sequenced by immunoSEQ multiplex PCR; TCRdb stores in-frame clones only, minus some. The repertoire holds 100,000 to 150,000 clones, 75% to 90% seen once, with less than 5.5% in the top ten. The source of this sequence is a man in his sixties with COVID-19, enrolled during active disease. The specimen was peripheral blood. The chain joins TRBV5-4 to TRBJ1-2; tentatively, D is TRBD1 (5 bases). Written as DNA, the CDR3 is TGTGCCAGCAGCTTGGTGTCCGGGCTAAGGGGTAACTATGGCTACACCTTC. Protein sequence: CASSLVSGLRGNYGYTF.